Each of the 2 T cell receptor beta chains below was sequenced from the same sample in a study of T cells in Graves' hyperthyroidism and ophthalmopathy. What was amplified from RNA transcripts were TCR beta CDR3 regions. RT-PCR in the first round (using the HTBI primer set) targeted the TCR CDR3. From the multiplex PCR reads, TCRdb called clonotypes with MiXCR, one entry per CDR3 protein. The sample includes around 210,000 distinct CDR3 sequences, around 17% of them seen just once. What was sequenced was blood. The receptors shown here come from a woman aged 45-59 years with Graves' hyperthyroidism.

In this sample, this clonotype turned up many times. The V call is TRBV11-1, the J call TRBJ1-1; tentatively, D is TRBD1 (5 bases). The CDR3 is made up of 13 amino acids. Germline lookup yields CDR1 SGHAT and CDR2 FQDESV (reference sequence). Between the trimmed V and J ends, which lost 5 bases and 6 bases, there was a span of 13 bases. CDR3 region: CASSTTRDSEAFF. In nucleotides, the CDR3 is TGTGCCAGCAGCACCACAAGGGACTCTGAAGCTTTCTTT. Full variable domain (remainder filled in from reference TRBV11-1 and TRBJ1-1): EAEVAQSPRYKITEKSQAVAFWCDPISGHATLYWYRQILGQGPELLVQFQDESVVDDSQLPKDRFSAERLKGVDSTLKIQPAELGDSAMYLCASSTTRDSEAFFGQGTRLTVV.

This clonotype has a handful of counts. The gene calls are TRBV6-1 and TRBJ2-5; D gene unclear. The CDR3 consists of 12 residues. Germline CDR1 MNHNS, CDR2 SASEGT. V was pared by 4 bases and J by 5 bases, with 8 bases between. CDR3 residues: CASSVIAETQYF. The CDR3 region has the DNA TGTGCCAGCAGTGTAATTGCCGAGACCCAGTACTTC.